This entry lists 2 T cell receptor beta chains sequenced from one sample in a study of blood T cell repertoires in COVID-19 (TCRdb year 2020). Libraries were built with the immunoSEQ multiplex PCR assay. What TCRdb holds here is the immuneACCESS table cut down to in-frame rearrangements. Part of the clones is not present; checked against another copy, under half of the missing clones reflect an unresolved V gene, and the others are unexplained. A total of approximately 100,000 clones appear in this sample, about four fifths of them only once. The ten largest clones capture over 20% of the sample. The specimen was peripheral blood. These receptors were collected from a man aged 55 to 70 with acute or convalescent COVID-19.

The chain combines TRBV19 with TRBJ1-2, with 12 bases matching TRBD1. Germline CDR1 is LNHDA and CDR2 is SQIVND (reference sequence). CDR3 length: 16 amino acids. V lost 4 bases, J lost 5 bases, and 8 bases stayed unmatched. The CDR3 DNA sequence: TGTGCCAGTAGTACCCCCGTGGGACAGGGGGCTTATGGCTACACCTTC. Translating it yields CASSTPVGQGAYGYTF.

This sequence joins TRBV5-6 and TRBJ1-1; TRBD1 agrees at 7 bases. The CDR3 spans 13 residues. CDR1 and CDR2 (germline): SGHDT, YYEEEE. After removal of 3 bases from V and 1 base from J, the junction contained 0 bases not matched to a gene. The CDR3 DNA reads as TGTGCCAGCAGCTGGGACAGGAACACTGAAGCTTTCTTT. This translates into CASSWDRNTEAFF.